This TCR beta chain appears in the sequencing data of a study of T cell responses to AZD1222 COVID-19 vaccine. About the study: Analysis merged second doses at about 4 or about 12 weeks.

Clones were sequenced by immunoSEQ multiplex PCR, and TCRdb holds only the in-frame ones, with some missing. The sample lists 140,000 to 150,000 clones; about 90% were seen once. In the case of this clone: Its antigen remains unknown.

Study results and caveats: Recipients of AZD1222 seropositive at baseline numbered only 6 or 7. Donors in the cohort were predominantly white British and more often female, and clonal diversity was possibly underestimated.

J gave up 8 bases and V 2 bases, and 6 bases lay outside the gene matches. This CDR3 contains 14 residues. CDR1 and CDR2 (germline): ENHRY, SYGVKD. V is TRBV10-3 and J is TRBJ1-5; 7 nucleotides align to TRBD1. The TCR sequence derives from an adult in good health. This material consisted of peripheral blood, taken on day 0 of AZD1222 vaccination. The CDR3 coding sequence is TGTGCCATCAGTGAGGGGAGACAGGGAGAGCCCCAGCATTTT. This translates into CAISEGRQGEPQHF.